This T cell receptor (beta chain) derives from a study of blood T cell repertoires in COVID-19. The V end lost 4 bases, the J end lost 3 bases, and 15 bases lay between the germline ends. The CDR3 runs 15 residues. The V gene's germline CDR1 is SGHDN and CDR2 FVKESK. Only in-frame clones appear in the TCRdb table, and some are missing; sequencing was by immunoSEQ multiplex PCR. In the table there are approximately 210,000 clones, roughly 86% of which are singletons. This sequence joins TRBV14 and TRBJ1-2, with TRBD1 as a possible D gene (6 bases). This receptor was obtained from a woman aged 40 to 50 with acute or convalescent COVID-19. What was sequenced was peripheral blood. The CDR3 region is CASSPGHPIYYGYTF. The CDR3 nucleotides read TGTGCCAGCAGCCCGGGACATCCTATCTACTATGGCTACACCTTC.